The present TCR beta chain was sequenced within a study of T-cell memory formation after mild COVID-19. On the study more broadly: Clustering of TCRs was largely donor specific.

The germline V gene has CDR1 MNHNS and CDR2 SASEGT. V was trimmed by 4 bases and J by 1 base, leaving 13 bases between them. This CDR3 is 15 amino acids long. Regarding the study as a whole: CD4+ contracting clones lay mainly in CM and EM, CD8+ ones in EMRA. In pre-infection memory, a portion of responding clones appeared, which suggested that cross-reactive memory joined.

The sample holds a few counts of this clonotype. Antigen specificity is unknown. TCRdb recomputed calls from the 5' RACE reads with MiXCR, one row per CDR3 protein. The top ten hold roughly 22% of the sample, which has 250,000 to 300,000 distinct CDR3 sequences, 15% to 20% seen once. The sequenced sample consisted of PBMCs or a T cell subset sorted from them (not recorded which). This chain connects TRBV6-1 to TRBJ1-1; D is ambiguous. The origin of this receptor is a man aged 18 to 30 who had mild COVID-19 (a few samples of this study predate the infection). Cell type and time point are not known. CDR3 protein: CASSGGWGGNTEAFF. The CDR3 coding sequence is TGTGCCAGCAGTGGCGGCTGGGGAGGGAACACTGAAGCTTTCTTT.